Listed below are T cell receptor beta chains from one sample, sequenced in a study of breast tumors, draining lymph nodes, adjacent tissues. One entry per CDR3 protein, called by TCRdb with MiXCR from the multiplex PCR reads. The sample consists of about 63,000 distinct CDR3 sequences, less than 60% of them appearing once. The sequencing sample was made of breast tumor tissue. These receptors were obtained from a female donor with breast cancer. Some clones in this sample may be carry-over from other donors' samples. Both conserved end residues are part of each CDR3. D genes are given only for firm matches. Clone size is stated in some rows and not others, as once, few, many or a class when expanded.

abundance | j_gene | d_gene | v_gene | CDR3aa | CDR3nt
many | TRBJ1-5 | TRBD1 | TRBV20-1 | CSASQGAMGNQPQHF | TGCAGTGCTAGTCAGGGGGCAATGGGTAATCAGCCCCAGCATTTT
NA | TRBJ2-5 | NA | TRBV3-1 | CASSHGGAGDRETQYF | TGTGCCAGCAGTCACGGGGGGGCCGGGGACAGGGAGACCCAGTACTTC
NA | TRBJ2-5 | TRBD1 | TRBV20-1 | CSQGGTGGRKTQYF | TGCAGTCAAGGAGGGACAGGGGGCCGGAAGACCCAGTACTTC
once | TRBJ1-6 | NA | TRBV20-1 | CSAYGGGNSPLHF | TGCAGTGCTTATGGGGGTGGCAATTCACCCCTCCACTTT
NA | TRBJ2-6 | NA | TRBV30 | CAWRGAGANVLTF | TGTGCCTGGAGGGGGGCGGGGGCCAACGTCCTGACTTTC
many | TRBJ1-4 | TRBD1 | TRBV11-2 | CASSGSRGLGNEKLFF | TGTGCCAGCAGCGGTAGCAGGGGGCTCGGTAATGAAAAACTGTTTTTT
NA | TRBJ2-1 | TRBD2 | TRBV25-1 | CASSPPPSSGRNEQFF | TGTGCCAGCAGTCCCCCCCCCTCTAGCGGGAGAAATGAGCAGTTCTTC
NA | TRBJ2-7 | TRBD2 | TRBV19 | CASSSLAGSSYEQYF | TGTGCCAGTAGTTCACTAGCGGGGAGCTCCTACGAGCAGTACTTC
NA | TRBJ2-2 | NA | TRBV4-2 | CASSQGQVNTGELFF | TGTGCCAGCAGCCAAGGGCAGGTAAACACCGGGGAGCTGTTTTTT
NA | TRBJ2-3 | TRBD2 | TRBV12-3/TRBV12-4 | CASSYRTSGVGNEQYF | TGTGCCAGCAGTTACCGGACTAGCGGGGTTGGCAATGAGCAGTATTTT
many | TRBJ1-2 | NA | TRBV29-1 | CSVEDLGLQGYTF | TGCAGCGTTGAAGATTTGGGATTACAAGGCTACACCTTC
NA | TRBJ1-6 | NA | TRBV24-1 | CATGRDILRPLHF | TGTGCCACTGGACGGGACATTCTAAGGCCCCTCCACTTT
NA | TRBJ1-2 | TRBD1 | TRBV6-5 | CASSRGTGRKGYTF | TGTGCCAGCAGCCGCGGGACAGGGCGGAAGGGCTACACCTTC
NA | TRBJ2-2 | NA | TRBV20-1 | CSARRQSNTGELFF | TGCAGTGCTAGGCGTCAGTCGAACACCGGGGAGCTGTTTTTT
once | TRBJ1-5 | NA | TRBV20-1 | CSASPGLAGGAETQHF | TGCAGTGCTAGCCCTGGACTAGCGGGAGGTGCGGAGACCCAGCATTTT
many | TRBJ2-5 | TRBD2 | TRBV5-1 | CASSSGLAFGETQYF | TGCGCCAGCAGCTCGGGACTAGCCTTCGGAGAGACCCAGTACTTC
NA | TRBJ1-1 | TRBD1 | TRBV6-2/TRBV6-3 | CATFRGMNTEAFF | TGTGCCACCTTCAGGGGGATGAACACTGAAGCTTTCTTT
few | TRBJ1-2 | NA | TRBV4-1 | CASSALGYTF | TGCGCCAGCAGCGCGCTTGGCTACACCTTC
NA | TRBJ1-2 | NA | TRBV5-6 | CASSPYLSPNYGYTF | TGTGCTAGCAGCCCTTACCTCTCACCAAACTATGGCTACACCTTC
few | TRBJ2-1 | TRBD2 | TRBV7-2 | CTSSWTSGGPGEQFF | TGTACCAGCAGCTGGACTAGCGGGGGCCCCGGGGAGCAGTTCTTC
NA | TRBJ2-1 | TRBD1 | TRBV20-1 | CSASLTGGLENEQFF | TGCAGTGCTAGTTTGACAGGGGGGCTGGAGAATGAGCAGTTCTTC
many | TRBJ2-6 | NA | TRBV7-9 | CASGGRGANVLTF | TGTGCCAGCGGGGGAAGAGGGGCCAACGTCCTGACTTTC
NA | TRBJ2-7 | TRBD1 | TRBV29-1 | CSLGTGDTYEQYF | TGCAGCTTGGGGACAGGGGATACCTACGAGCAGTACTTC
NA | TRBJ2-2 | TRBD2 | TRBV7-3 | CASSIPGGRDTGELFF | TGTGCCAGCAGCATCCCGGGAGGCAGGGACACCGGGGAGCTGTTTTTT
NA | TRBJ2-5 | NA | TRBV30 | CASSRGTQETQYF | TGTGCCTCATCCAGGGGAACACAAGAGACCCAGTACTTC
NA | TRBJ2-7 | NA | TRBV10-3 | CAISGEHSLSEQYF | TGTGCCATCAGTGGAGAACACAGCCTTTCCGAGCAGTACTTC
many | TRBJ2-3 | NA | TRBV6-4 | CASSGSGGPIDTQYF | TGTGCCAGCAGCGGATCTGGGGGGCCGATAGATACGCAGTATTTT
NA | TRBJ2-3 | NA | TRBV20-1 | CSAKAVDTQYF | TGCAGTGCCAAAGCCGTAGATACGCAGTATTTT
many | TRBJ2-1 | TRBD1 | TRBV28 | CASPWAGGSYNEQFF | TGTGCCAGCCCATGGGCAGGGGGCTCCTACAATGAGCAGTTCTTC
NA | TRBJ2-1 | NA | TRBV20-1 | CSAPEGFQNEQFF | TGCAGTGCGCCTGAGGGCTTTCAAAATGAGCAGTTCTTC
NA | TRBJ2-6 | NA | TRBV9 | CASSVQGGNNGGANVLTF | TGTGCCAGCAGCGTCCAGGGGGGGAACAATGGTGGGGCCAACGTCCTGACTTTC
many | TRBJ2-1 | NA | TRBV6-6 | CASSPSPGFNEQFF | TGTGCCAGCAGTCCCTCCCCGGGTTTTAATGAGCAGTTCTTC
NA | TRBJ2-1 | TRBD2 | TRBV5-1 | CASSSLAGGSSYNEQFF | TGTGCCAGCAGTTCACTAGCGGGGGGGTCCTCCTACAATGAGCAGTTCTTC
many | TRBJ2-2 | NA | TRBV18 | CASSGARGANTGELFF | TGTGCCAGCTCGGGGGCCCGGGGCGCGAACACCGGGGAGCTGTTTTTT
many | TRBJ2-7 | NA | TRBV6-6 | CASSSIYPYEQYF | TGTGCCAGCAGTTCCATTTACCCCTACGAGCAGTACTTC